This T cell receptor beta chain was obtained from a study of persistence of HIV-infected CD4 T cells. The CDR3 length is 12 residues. Germline V gene lookup returns CDR1 MDHEN and CDR2 SYDVKM. Trimming stripped 5 bases from V and 0 bases from J, with 5 bases between. Sequencing used immunoSEQ version 4 in survey mode. Genomic DNA was diluted to about 9.4 ng/uL, up to 1 ug per sample. The method was immunoSEQ multiplex PCR; TCRdb's version includes in-frame clones alone and lacks a portion of them. Of about 40,000 clones listed, around 78% were seen once; the top ten hold 14%. About this clone: What it recognizes is unknown.

Overlapping HIV-1 Gag 15-mer peptides at approximately 1 ug per peptide per mL were used. CD40L/CD69 double-negative CD45RO-high memory CD4+ T cells were collected. The clonotype was recovered from an adult man with HIV who was CMV-seropositive. This chain links TRBV28 with TRBJ2-7; no definite D call. The source was CD4+ T cells sorted from PBMCs after approximately 19-hour stimulation, collected from a patient who received antiretroviral therapy. CDR3: CASSLSSYEQYF. The CDR3 DNA reads TGTGCCAGCAGTCTGAGCTCCTACGAGCAGTACTTC.